This record concerns one TCR beta chain sequence. Researchers ran the assay at a deep level. Genomic DNA of each subset was evenly split across several immunoSEQ plates. Using immunoSEQ multiplex PCR, the repertoire was profiled, and TCRdb retains in-frame clones only, with some absent. The sample holds a few hundred thousand clones, 75% to 80% seen once. Germline CDR1 SQVTM, CDR2 ANQGSEA. CDR3 length: 11 amino acids. J gave up 7 bases and V 6 bases, and 1 base lay outside the gene matches. This sample stems from a study of shared clonotypes between healthy human individuals. This receptor was obtained from a woman in her 40s in good health. Some clones in this sample may be carry-over from other donors' samples. V gene TRBV29-1 combines with J gene TRBJ2-3; 10 bases align to TRBD2. Sequenced: PBMCs. The CDR3 coding sequence is TGCAGCGTGGGACTAGCGAATACGCAGTATTTT. Translated, it gives CSVGLANTQYF.